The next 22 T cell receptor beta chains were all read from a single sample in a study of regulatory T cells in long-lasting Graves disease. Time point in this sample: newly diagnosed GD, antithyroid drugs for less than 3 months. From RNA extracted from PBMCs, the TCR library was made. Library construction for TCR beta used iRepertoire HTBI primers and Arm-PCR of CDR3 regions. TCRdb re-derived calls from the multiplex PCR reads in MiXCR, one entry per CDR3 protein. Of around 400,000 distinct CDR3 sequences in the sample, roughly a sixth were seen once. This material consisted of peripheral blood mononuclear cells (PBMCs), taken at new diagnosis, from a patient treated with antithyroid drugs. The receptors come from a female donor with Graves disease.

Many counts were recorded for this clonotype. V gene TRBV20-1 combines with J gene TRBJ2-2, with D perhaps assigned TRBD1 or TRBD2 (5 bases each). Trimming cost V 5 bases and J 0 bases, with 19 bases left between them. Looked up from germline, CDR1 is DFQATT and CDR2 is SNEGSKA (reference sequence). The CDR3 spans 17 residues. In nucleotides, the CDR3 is TGCAGTGCTCGTGACGACACCGGGACGGCGAACACCGGGGAGCTGTTTTTT. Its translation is CSARDDTGTANTGELFF.

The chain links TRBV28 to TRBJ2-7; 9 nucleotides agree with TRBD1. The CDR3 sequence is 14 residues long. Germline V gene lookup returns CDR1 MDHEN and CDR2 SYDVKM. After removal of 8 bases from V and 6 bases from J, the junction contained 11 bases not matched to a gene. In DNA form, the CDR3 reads TGTGCCAGCTTTGGGACAGGGTCCCCCTCCGAGCAGTACTTC. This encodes CASFGTGSPSEQYF.

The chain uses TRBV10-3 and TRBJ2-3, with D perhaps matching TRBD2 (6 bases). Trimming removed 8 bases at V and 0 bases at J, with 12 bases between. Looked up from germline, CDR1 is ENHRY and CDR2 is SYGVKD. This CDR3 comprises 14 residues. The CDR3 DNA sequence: TGTGCCATCCGCACCGGGACTAGCACAGATACGCAGTATTTT. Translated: CAIRTGTSTDTQYF.

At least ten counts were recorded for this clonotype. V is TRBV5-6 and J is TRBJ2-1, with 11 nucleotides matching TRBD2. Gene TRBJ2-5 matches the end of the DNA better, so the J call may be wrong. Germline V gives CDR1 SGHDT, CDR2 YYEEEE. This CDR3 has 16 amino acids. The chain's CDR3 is CASSPLWLAGGETQYF. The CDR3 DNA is TGTGCCAGCAGCCCCCTGTGGCTAGCGGGAGGAGAGACCCAGTACTTC.

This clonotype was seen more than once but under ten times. CDR3 nucleotides: TGTGCCAGCAGCAGAGAGGCTCAGGGAGGAGAGACCCAGTACTTC. Its translation is CASSREAQGGETQYF. This chain connects TRBV7-2 to TRBJ2-5; tentative D call: TRBD2 (6 bases). V was trimmed by 5 bases and J by 4 bases, leaving 17 bases between them. The CDR3 length is 15 residues. Germline CDR1 and CDR2: SGHTA and FQGNSA.

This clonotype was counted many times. The CDR3 region has the DNA TGTGCCAGCAGCCAAGATGGGCCTTCACCCCTCCACTTT. Translated: CASSQDGPSPLHF. The chain uses TRBV14 and TRBJ1-6; D gene unclear. Per the germline V gene, CDR1 is SGHDN and CDR2 is FVKESK. The CDR3 totals 13 residues. V lost 0 bases and J 9 bases, leaving 6 bases between the germline ends. Supplemented by reference TRBV14 and TRBJ1-6, the full variable domain reads EAGVTQFPSHSVIEKGQTVTLRCDPISGHDNLYWYRRVMGKEIKFLLHFVKESKQDESGMPNNRFLAERTGGTYSTLKVQPAELEDSGVYFCASSQDGPSPLHFGNGTRLTVT.

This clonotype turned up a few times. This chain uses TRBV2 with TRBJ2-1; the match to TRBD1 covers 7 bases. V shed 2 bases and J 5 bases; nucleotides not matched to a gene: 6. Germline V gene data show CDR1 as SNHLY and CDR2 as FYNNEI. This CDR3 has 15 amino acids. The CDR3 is CASSEFIGTDNEQFF. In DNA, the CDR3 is TGTGCCAGCAGTGAATTTATCGGGACAGACAATGAGCAGTTCTTC.

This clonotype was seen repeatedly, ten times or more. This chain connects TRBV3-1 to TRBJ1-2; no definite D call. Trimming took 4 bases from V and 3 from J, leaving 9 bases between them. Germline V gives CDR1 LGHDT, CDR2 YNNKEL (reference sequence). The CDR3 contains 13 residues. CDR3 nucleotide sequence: TGTGCCAGCAGCCCTGACGGATACTATGGCTACACCTTC. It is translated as CASSPDGYYGYTF.

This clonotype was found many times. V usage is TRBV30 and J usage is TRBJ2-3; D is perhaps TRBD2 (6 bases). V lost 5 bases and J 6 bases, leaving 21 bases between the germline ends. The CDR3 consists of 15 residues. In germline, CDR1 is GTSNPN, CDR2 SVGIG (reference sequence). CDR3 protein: CAWWSVAGIRDTQYF. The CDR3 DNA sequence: TGTGCCTGGTGGTCGGTGGCGGGAATTAGGGATACGCAGTATTTT.

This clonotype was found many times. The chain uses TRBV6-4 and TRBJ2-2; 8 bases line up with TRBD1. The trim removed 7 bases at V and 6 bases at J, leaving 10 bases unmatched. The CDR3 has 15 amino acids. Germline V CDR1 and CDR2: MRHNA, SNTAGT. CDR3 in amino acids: CASTKTGDVAGELFF. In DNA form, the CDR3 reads TGTGCCAGCACCAAGACAGGGGATGTGGCCGGGGAGCTGTTTTTT.

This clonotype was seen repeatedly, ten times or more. The CDR3: CATSDSTSGRWEQFF. CDR3 DNA sequence: TGTGCCACCAGTGATTCGACTAGCGGGAGATGGGAGCAGTTCTTC. The V and J genes are TRBV24-1 and TRBJ2-1; 12 positions match TRBD2. This CDR3 region has 15 residues. CDR1 is KGHDR and CDR2 is SFDVKD in the germline V gene. V trimming: 2 bases; J trimming: 10 bases; junction bases outside the gene matches: 5.

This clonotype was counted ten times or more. Here the CDR3 reads CAWSVAGVKSYNEQFF. The CDR3, as DNA: TGTGCCTGGAGTGTAGCGGGAGTAAAATCGTACAATGAGCAGTTCTTC. The genes are TRBV30 and TRBJ2-1, with TRBD2 matching 8 bases. Germline V gives CDR1 GTSNPN, CDR2 SVGIG (reference sequence). Trimming cost V 0 bases and J 4 bases; bases outside gene matches: 8. The CDR3 runs 16 residues.

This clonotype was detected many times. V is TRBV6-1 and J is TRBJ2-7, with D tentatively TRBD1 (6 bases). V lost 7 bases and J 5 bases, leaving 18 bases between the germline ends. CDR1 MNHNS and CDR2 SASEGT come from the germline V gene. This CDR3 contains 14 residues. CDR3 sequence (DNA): TGTGCCAGCACCCCAACAGGGTTAGTCGACGAGCAGTACTTC. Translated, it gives CASTPTGLVDEQYF.

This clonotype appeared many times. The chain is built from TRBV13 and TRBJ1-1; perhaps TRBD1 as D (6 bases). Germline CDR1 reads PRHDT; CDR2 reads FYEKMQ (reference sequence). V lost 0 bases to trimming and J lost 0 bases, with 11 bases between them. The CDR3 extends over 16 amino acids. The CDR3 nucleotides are TGTGCCAGCAGCTTAGGGTCCGCAGGGGTGAACACTGAAGCTTTCTTT. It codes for CASSLGSAGVNTEAFF.

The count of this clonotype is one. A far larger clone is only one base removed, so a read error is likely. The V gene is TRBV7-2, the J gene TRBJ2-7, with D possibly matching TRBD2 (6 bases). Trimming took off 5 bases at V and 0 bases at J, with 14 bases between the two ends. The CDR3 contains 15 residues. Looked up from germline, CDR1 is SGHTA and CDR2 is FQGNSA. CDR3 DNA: TGTGCCAGCAGCCGACTTGGCGGGAACTCCTACGAGCAGTACTTC. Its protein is CASSRLGGNSYEQYF.

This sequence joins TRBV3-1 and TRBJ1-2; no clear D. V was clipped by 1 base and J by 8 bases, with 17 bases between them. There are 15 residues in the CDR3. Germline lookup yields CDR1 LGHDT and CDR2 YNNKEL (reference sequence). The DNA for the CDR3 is TGTGCCAGCAGCCAAGTTCCGGGAGGGAGGAGCGGCTACACCTTC. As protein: CASSQVPGGRSGYTF.

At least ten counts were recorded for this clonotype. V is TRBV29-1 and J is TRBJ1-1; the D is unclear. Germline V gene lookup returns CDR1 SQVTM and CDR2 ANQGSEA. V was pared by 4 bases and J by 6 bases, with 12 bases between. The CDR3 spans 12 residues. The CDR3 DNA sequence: TGCAGCGTTGTTGTGCGAGACGCTGAAGCTTTCTTT. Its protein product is CSVVVRDAEAFF. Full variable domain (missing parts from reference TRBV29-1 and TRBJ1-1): SAVISQKPSRDICQRGTSLTIQCQVDSQVTMMFWYRQQPGQSLTLIATANQGSEATYESGFVIDKFPISRPNLTFSTLTVSNMSPEDSSIYLCSVVVRDAEAFFGQGTRLTVV.

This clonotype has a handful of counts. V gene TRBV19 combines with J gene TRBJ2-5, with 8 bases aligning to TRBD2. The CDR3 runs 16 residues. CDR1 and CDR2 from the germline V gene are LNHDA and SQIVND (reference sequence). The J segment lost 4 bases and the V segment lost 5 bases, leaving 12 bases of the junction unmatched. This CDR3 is CASSVGTSGLRETQYF. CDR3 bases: TGTGCCAGTAGTGTCGGGACTAGTGGGTTGAGAGAGACCCAGTACTTC.

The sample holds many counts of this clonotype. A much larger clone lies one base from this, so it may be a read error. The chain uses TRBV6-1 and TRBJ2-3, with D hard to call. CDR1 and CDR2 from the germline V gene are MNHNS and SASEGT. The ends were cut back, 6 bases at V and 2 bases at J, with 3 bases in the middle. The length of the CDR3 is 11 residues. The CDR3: CASRYTDTQYF. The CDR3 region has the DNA TGTGCCAGCAGGTACACAGATACGCAGTATTTT.

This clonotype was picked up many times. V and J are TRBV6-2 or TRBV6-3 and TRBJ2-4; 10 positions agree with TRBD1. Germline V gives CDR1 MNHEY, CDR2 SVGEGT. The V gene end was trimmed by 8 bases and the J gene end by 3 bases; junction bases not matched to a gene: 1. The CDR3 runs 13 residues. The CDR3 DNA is TGTGCCAGCCGGACAGGGGGCAAAAACATTCAGTACTTC. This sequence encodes CASRTGGKNIQYF.

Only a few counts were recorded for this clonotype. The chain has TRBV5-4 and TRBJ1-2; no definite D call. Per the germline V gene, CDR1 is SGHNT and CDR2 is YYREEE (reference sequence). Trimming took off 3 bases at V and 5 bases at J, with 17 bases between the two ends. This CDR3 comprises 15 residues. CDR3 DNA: TGTGCCAGCAGCTCGGAAGGCAATCTTCGGTATGGCTACACCTTC. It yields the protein CASSSEGNLRYGYTF. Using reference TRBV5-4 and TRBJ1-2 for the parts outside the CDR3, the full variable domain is ETGVTQSPTHLIKTRGQQVTLRCSSQSGHNTVSWYQQALGQGPQFIFQYYREEENGRGNFPPRFSGLQFPNYSSELNVNALELDDSALYLCASSSEGNLRYGYTFGSGTRLTVV.

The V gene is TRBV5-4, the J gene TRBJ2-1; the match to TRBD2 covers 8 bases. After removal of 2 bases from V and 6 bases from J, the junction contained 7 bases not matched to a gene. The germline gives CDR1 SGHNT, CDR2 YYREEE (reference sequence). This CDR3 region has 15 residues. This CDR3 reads CASSFGGLVSNEQFF. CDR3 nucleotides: TGTGCCAGCAGCTTCGGGGGACTAGTTTCCAATGAGCAGTTCTTC.